A selection of T cell receptor beta chains follows, all from one sample in a study of blood T cell repertoires in COVID-19. Libraries were prepared by immunoSEQ multiplex PCR; TCRdb keeps only in-frame clonotypes and omits some of them. The sample lists 17,000 or so clones; around 90% were seen once. Specimen: peripheral blood. These receptors originate from a human donor in a cohort sampled during active COVID-19. CDR3s include the opening cysteine and the closing phenylalanine or tryptophan.

V: TRBV4-2
J: TRBJ2-3
CDR3: CASSPPRYRGADTQYF

V: TRBV7-8
J: TRBJ1-2
CDR3: CASSLHSGNYGYTF

V: TRBV12-2
J: TRBJ1-2
CDR3: CASRLGRGPRSGYTF

V: TRBV28
J: TRBJ2-1
CDR3: CASSPATSAYNEQFF

V: TRBV4-1
J: TRBJ1-2
CDR3: CASSQDYNGNYGYTF

V: TRBV28
J: TRBJ2-7
CDR3: CASFSAGGYEQYF

V: TRBV2
J: TRBJ2-5
CDR3: CASSPDRGRQTQYF

V: TRBV5-1
J: TRBJ1-5
CDR3: CASSSGDNQPQHF

V: TRBV6-4
J: TRBJ2-3
CDR3: CASSDSRGDTQYF

V: TRBV3-1/TRBV3-2
J: TRBJ2-3
CDR3: CASSQGVRACYF

V: TRBV19
J: TRBJ2-3
CDR3: CASSGARGRYTDTQYF

V: TRBV28
J: TRBJ1-3
CDR3: CASSGQASGNTIYF

V: TRBV7-8
J: TRBJ1-3
CDR3: CASSAGTAGNTIYF

V: TRBV6-5
J: TRBJ1-4
CDR3: CASSSQESNEKLFF

V: TRBV5-1
J: TRBJ2-2
CDR3: CASRSGQENTGELFF

V: TRBV5-1
J: TRBJ2-1
CDR3: CASSLFSGDPSNEQFF

V: TRBV15
J: TRBJ1-5
CDR3: CATSRDWRADQPQHF

V: TRBV6-4
J: TRBJ2-3
CDR3: CASSQSGTSPDTQYF

V: TRBV13
J: TRBJ2-7
CDR3: CASSLTAGKDEQYF

V: TRBV19
J: TRBJ2-5
CDR3: CASSRTSGKYQETQYF

V: TRBV7-2
J: TRBJ1-4
CDR3: CASSSGQGGWEKLFF

V: TRBV5-1
J: TRBJ2-2
CDR3: CASSLAGQGVGELFF

V: TRBV6-5
J: TRBJ2-7
CDR3: CASRPTSGRASQYF

V: TRBV10-1
J: TRBJ2-5
CDR3: CASSPRQATGTQYF